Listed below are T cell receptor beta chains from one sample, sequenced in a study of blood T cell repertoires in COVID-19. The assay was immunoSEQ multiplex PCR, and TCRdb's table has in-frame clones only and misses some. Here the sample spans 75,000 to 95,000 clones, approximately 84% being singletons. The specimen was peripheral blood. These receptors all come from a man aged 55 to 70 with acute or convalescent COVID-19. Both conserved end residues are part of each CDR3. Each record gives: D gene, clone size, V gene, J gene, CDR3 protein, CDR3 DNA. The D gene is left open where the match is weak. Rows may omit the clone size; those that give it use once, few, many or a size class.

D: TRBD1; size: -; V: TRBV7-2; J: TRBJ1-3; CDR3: CASSAPGTGGSSRNTIYF; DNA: TGTGCCAGCAGCGCACCCGGGACAGGGGGCAGTAGTAGAAACACCATATATTTT
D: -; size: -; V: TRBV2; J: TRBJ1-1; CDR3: CASNTWNTEAFF; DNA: TGTGCCAGCAATACTTGGAACACTGAAGCTTTCTTT
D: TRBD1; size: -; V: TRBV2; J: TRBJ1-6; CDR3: CASSSDRGSPPLHF; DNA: TGTGCCAGCAGTTCCGACAGGGGCTCACCGCCCCTCCACTTT
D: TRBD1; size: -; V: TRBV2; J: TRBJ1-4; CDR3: CASSNRGWVGDTNEKLFF; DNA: TGTGCCAGCAGTAACAGGGGATGGGTCGGTGACACTAATGAAAAACTGTTTTTT
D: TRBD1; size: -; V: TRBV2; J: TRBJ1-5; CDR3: CASSFGQGVGSNQPQHF; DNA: TGTGCCAGCAGCTTCGGACAGGGCGTGGGTAGCAATCAGCCCCAGCATTTT
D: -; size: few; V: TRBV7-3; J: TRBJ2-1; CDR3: CASSLTTSSSYNEQFF; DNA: TGTGCCAGCAGCTTAACAACTTCGAGCTCCTACAATGAGCAGTTCTTC
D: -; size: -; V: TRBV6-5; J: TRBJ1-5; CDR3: CASRQGTFSQPQHF; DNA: TGTGCCAGCAGACAAGGGACATTCAGTCAGCCCCAGCATTTT
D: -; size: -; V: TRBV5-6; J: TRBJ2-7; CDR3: CASSSDSYEQYF; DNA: TGTGCCAGCAGCTCGGACAGCTACGAGCAGTACTTC
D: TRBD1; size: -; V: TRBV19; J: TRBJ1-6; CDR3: CARHRGPNSPLHF; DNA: TGTGCCAGACACAGGGGGCCAAATTCACCCCTCCACTTT
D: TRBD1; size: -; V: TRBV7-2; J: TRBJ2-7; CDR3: CASSWGWDRPYEQYF; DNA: TGTGCCAGCAGCTGGGGGTGGGACAGGCCCTACGAGCAGTACTTC
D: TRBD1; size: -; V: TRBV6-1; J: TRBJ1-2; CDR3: CASSEWQGVGGYTF; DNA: TGTGCCAGCAGTGAATGGCAGGGGGTAGGCGGCTACACCTTC
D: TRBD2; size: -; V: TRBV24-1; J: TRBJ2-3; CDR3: CATSDTSRLAGGGTDTQYF; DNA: TGTGCCACCAGTGACACATCGAGACTAGCGGGGGGAGGAACAGATACGCAGTATTTT
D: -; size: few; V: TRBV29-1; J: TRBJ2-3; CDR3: CSVDGLGEGDTQYF; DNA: TGCAGCGTTGACGGCCTCGGCGAGGGAGATACGCAGTATTTT
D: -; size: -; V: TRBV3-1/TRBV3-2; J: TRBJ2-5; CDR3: CASTIENIQTQYF; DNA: TGTGCCAGCACCATAGAGAATATCCAGACCCAGTACTTC
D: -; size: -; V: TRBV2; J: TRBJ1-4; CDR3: CASSEVLGRQLFF; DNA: TGTGCCAGCAGTGAAGTTCTGGGGAGGCAACTGTTTTTT
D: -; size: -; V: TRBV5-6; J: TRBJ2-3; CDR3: CASSLIGGTDTQYF; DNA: TGTGCCAGCAGCTTGATAGGGGGCACAGATACGCAGTATTTT
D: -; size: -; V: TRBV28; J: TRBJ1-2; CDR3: CASSLEHIYGYTF; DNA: TGTGCCAGCAGTTTAGAACACATCTATGGCTACACCTTC
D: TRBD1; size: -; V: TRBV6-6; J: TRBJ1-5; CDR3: CASTLTGGGQPQHF; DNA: TGTGCCAGCACTCTGACAGGGGGCGGTCAGCCCCAGCATTTT
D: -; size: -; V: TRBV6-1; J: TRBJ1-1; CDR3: CASSEGAGPAAFF; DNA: TGTGCCAGCAGTGAAGGGGCAGGCCCCGCGGCTTTCTTT
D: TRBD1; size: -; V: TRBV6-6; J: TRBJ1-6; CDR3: CASSLKTGASYNSPLHF; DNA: TGTGCCAGCAGTCTCAAGACAGGGGCCTCCTATAATTCACCCCTCCACTTT
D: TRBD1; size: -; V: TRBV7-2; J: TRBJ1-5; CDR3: CASSIWTGKAQPQHF; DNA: TGTGCCAGCAGCATATGGACAGGGAAGGCTCAGCCCCAGCATTTT
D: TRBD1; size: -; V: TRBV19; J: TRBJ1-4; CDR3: CASSRQGTTNEKLFF; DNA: TGTGCCAGTAGCCGACAGGGTACAACTAATGAAAAACTGTTTTTT
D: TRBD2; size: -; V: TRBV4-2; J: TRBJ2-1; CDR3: CASSQDWLAGGDEQFF; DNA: TGTGCCAGCAGCCAAGATTGGCTAGCGGGGGGCGATGAGCAGTTCTTC
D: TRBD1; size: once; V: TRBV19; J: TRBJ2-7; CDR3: CASSIGQGGYEQYF; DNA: TGTGCCAGTAGTATCGGACAGGGGGGATACGAGCAGTACTTC
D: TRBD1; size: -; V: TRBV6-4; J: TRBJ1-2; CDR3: CASRGTGDYGYTF; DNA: TGTGCCAGCAGGGGGACAGGCGACTATGGCTACACCTTC
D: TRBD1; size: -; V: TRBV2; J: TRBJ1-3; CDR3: CASRYTGGHGNTIYF; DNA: TGTGCCAGCAGGTATACAGGGGGTCACGGAAACACCATATATTTT
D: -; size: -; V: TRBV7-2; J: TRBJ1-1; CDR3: CASSLQGGNTEAFF; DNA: TGTGCCAGCAGCCTACAGGGTGGAAACACTGAAGCTTTCTTT
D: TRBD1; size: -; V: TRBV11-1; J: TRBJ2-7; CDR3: CASTPLGTGHSEQYF; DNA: TGTGCCAGCACACCCCTTGGGACAGGGCACAGCGAGCAGTACTTC
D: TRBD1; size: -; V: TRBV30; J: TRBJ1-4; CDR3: CAWSVRGQGAPTNEKLFF; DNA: TGTGCCTGGAGTGTAAGGGGACAGGGGGCGCCGACTAATGAAAAACTGTTTTTT
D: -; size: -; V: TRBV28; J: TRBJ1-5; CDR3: CASSFPGNQPQHF; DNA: TGTGCCAGCAGTTTTCCAGGCAATCAGCCCCAGCATTTT
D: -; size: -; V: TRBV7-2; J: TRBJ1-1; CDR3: CASTLQGQNTEAFF; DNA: TGTGCCAGCACCTTACAGGGTCAGAACACTGAAGCTTTCTTT